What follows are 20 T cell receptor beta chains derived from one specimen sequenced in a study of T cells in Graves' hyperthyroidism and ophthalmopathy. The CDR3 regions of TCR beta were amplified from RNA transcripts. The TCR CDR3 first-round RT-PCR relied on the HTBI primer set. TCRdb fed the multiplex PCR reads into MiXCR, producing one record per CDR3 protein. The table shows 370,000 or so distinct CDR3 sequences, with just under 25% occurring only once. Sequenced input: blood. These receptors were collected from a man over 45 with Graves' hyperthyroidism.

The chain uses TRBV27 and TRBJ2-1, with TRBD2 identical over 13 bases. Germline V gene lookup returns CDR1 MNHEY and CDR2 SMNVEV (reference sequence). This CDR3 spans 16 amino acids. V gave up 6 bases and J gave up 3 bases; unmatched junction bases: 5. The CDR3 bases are TGTGCCAGCAGAGGGACTAGCGGGACTATCTACAATGAGCAGTTCTTC. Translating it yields CASRGTSGTIYNEQFF.

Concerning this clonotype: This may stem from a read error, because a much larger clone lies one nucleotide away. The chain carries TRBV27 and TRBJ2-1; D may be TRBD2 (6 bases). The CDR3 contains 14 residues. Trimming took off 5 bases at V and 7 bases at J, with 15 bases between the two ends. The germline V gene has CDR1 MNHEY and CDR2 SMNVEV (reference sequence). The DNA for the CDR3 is TGTGCCAGCAGTGCCGGCGGGGTTTATAATGAGCAGTTCTTC. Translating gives CASSAGGVYNEQFF.

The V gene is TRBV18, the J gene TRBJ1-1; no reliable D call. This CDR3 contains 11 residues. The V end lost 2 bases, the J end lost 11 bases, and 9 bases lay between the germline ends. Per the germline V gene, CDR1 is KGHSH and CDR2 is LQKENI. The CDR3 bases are TGTGCCAGCTCACCAAGTAACCGGGCTTTCTTT. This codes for CASSPSNRAFF.

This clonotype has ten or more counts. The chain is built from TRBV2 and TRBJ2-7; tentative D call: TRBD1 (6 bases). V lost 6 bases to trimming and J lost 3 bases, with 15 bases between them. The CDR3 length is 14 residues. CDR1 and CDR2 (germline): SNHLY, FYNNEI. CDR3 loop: CASRSSTGDYEQYF. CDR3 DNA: TGTGCCAGCAGGTCATCGACAGGAGACTACGAGCAGTACTTC.

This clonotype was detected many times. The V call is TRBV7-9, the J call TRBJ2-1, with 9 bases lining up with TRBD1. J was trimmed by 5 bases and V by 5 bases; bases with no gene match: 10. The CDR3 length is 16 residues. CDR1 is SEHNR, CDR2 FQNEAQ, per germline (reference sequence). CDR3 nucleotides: TGTGCCAGCAGCCCGCCCGGGACAGGGCTCAACAATGAGCAGTTCTTC. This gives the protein CASSPPGTGLNNEQFF.

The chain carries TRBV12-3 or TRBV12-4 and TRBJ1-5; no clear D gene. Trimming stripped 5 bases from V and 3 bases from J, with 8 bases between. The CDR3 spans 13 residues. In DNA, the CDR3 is TGTGCCAGCAGTCCCCAGCCCAATCAGCCCCAGCATTTT. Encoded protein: CASSPQPNQPQHF.

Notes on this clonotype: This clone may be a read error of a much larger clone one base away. The CDR3 DNA reads TGTGCCAGCAGCGGTAGCGGGAGTGGTTGGGAGCAGTTCTTC. Protein sequence: CASSGSGSGWEQFF. This sequence joins TRBV2 and TRBJ2-1; TRBD2 aligns across 9 bases. After removal of 6 bases from V and 10 bases from J, the junction contained 10 bases not matched to a gene. The CDR3 has 14 residues. From germline, CDR1 is SNHLY and CDR2 FYNNEI.

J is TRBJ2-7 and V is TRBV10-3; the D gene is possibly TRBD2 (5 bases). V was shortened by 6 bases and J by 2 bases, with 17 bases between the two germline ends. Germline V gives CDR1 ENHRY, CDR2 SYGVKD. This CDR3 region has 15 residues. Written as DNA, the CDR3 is TGTGCCATCAGGACGCCAGCGTGGCGGGCCTACGAGCAGTACTTC. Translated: CAIRTPAWRAYEQYF.

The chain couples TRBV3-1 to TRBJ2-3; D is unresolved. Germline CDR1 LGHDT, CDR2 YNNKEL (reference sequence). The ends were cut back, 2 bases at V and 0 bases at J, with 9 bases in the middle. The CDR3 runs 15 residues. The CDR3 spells CASSQRTGSTDTQYF. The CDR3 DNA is TGTGCCAGCAGCCAAAGGACGGGTAGCACAGATACGCAGTATTTT.

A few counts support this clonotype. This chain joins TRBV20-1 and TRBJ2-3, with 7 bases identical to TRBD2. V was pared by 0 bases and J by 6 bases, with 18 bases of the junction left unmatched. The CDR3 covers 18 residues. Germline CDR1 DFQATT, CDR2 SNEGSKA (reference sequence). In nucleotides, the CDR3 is TGCAGTGCTAGAGATTTCCGCCGCGCAACGGGAGCGGGGGATACGCAGTATTTT. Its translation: CSARDFRRATGAGDTQYF.

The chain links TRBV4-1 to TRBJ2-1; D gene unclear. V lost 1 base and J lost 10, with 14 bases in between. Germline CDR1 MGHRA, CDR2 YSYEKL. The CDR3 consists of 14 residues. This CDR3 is CASSQGGGNGEQFF. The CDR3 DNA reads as TGCGCCAGCAGCCAAGGAGGTGGTAACGGGGAGCAGTTCTTC.

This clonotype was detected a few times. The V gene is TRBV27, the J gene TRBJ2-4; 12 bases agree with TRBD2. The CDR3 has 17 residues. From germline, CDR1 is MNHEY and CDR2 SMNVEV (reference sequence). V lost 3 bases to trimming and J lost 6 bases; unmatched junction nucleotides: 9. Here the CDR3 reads CASSLTSGRYGLNIQYF. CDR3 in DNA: TGTGCCAGCAGTTTGACTAGCGGGAGATATGGGTTAAACATTCAGTACTTC.

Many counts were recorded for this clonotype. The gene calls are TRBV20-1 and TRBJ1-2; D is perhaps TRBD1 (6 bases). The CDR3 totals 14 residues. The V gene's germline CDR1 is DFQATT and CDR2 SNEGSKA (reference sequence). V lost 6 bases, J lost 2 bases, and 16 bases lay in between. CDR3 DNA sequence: TGCAGTGCAAGGGAAGGGGGGGGAAACTATGGCTACACCTTC. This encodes CSAREGGGNYGYTF.

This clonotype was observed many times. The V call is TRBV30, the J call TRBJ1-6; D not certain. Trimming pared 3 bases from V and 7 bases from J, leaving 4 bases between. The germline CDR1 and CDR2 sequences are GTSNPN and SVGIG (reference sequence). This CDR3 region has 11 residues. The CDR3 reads CAWRDNSPLHF. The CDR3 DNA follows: TGTGCCTGGAGGGACAATTCACCCCTCCACTTT.

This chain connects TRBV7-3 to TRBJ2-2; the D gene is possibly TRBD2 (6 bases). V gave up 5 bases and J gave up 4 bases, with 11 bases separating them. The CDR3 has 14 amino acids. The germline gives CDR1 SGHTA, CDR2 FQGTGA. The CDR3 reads CASSKRRATGELFF. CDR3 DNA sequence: TGTGCCAGCAGCAAGAGGAGGGCCACCGGGGAGCTGTTTTTT. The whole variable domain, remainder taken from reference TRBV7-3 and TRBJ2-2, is GAGVSQTPSNKVTEKGKYVELRCDPISGHTALYWYRQSLGQGPEFLIYFQGTGAADDSGLPNDRFFAVRPEGSVSTLKIQRTERGDSAVYLCASSKRRATGELFFGEGSRLTVL.

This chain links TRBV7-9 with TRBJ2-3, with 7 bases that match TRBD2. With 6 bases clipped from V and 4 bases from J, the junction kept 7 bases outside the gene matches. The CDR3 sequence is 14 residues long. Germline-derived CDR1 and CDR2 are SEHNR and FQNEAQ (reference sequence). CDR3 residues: CASRPLAVADTQYF. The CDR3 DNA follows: TGTGCCAGCAGACCGCTAGCGGTAGCAGATACGCAGTATTTT.

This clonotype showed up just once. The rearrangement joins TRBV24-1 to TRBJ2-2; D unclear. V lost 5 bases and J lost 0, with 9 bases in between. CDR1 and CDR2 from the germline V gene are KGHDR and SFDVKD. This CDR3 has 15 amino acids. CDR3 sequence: CATSVGSPNTGELFF. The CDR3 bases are TGTGCCACCAGTGTAGGTAGCCCGAACACCGGGGAGCTGTTTTTT.

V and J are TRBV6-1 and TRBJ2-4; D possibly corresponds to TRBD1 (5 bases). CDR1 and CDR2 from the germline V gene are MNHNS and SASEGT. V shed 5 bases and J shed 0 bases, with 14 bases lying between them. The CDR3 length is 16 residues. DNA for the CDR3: TGTGCCAGCAGTTCGGACATATCAATAGCCAAAAACATTCAGTACTTC. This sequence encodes CASSSDISIAKNIQYF.

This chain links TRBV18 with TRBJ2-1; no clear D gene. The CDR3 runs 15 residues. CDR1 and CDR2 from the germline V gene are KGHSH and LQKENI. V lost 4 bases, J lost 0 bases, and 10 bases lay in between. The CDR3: CASSLHGPSYNEQFF. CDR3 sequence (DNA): TGTGCCAGCTCACTCCACGGGCCCTCCTACAATGAGCAGTTCTTC.

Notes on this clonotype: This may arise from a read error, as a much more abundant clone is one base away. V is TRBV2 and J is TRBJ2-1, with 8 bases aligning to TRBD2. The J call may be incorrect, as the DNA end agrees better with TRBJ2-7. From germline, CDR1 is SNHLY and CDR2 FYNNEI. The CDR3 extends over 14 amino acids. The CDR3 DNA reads TGTGCCAGCCTTAGCGGGAACTCCTACAATGAGCAGTACTTC. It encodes CASLSGNSYNEQYF.